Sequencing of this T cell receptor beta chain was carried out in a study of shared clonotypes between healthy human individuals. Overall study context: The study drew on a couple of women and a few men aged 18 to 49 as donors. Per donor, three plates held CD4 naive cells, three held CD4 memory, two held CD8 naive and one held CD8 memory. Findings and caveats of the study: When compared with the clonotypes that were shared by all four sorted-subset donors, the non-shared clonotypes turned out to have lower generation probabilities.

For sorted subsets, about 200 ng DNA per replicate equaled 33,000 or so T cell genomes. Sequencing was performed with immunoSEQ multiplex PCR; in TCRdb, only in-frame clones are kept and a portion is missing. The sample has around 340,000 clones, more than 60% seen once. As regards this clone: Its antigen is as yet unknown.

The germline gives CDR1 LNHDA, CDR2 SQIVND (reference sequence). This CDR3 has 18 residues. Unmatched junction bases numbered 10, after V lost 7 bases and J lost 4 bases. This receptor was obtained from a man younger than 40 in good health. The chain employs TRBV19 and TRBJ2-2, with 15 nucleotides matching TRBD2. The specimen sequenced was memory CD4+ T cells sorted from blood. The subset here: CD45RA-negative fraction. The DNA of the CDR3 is TGTGCCAGTACCACGGGACTAGCGGGAGGAATTGGCACCGGGGAGCTGTTTTTT. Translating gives CASTTGLAGGIGTGELFF.